A selection of T cell receptor beta chains follows, all from one sample in a study of shared clonotypes between healthy human individuals. Method: immunoSEQ multiplex PCR; TCRdb's copy keeps in-frame clones and lacks some. Altogether about 1.5 million clones are present, roughly 97% being singletons, with the ten largest covering approximately 1.1%. Specimen: naive CD4+ T cells sorted from blood. The receptors here all came from a man aged 30-40 years in good health. CDR3s include the opening cysteine and the closing phenylalanine or tryptophan. Fields, in order: clone size, D gene, V gene, J gene, CDR3 protein, CDR3 DNA. D genes are given only for firm matches. Clone size is given for some rows only: seen once, a few or many times, or a class if the clone is expanded.

-	-	TRBV28	TRBJ2-7	CASSSIRGSSYEQYF	TGTGCCAGCAGTTCCATCCGCGGTAGCTCCTACGAGCAGTACTTC
-	TRBD2	TRBV18	TRBJ2-1	CASSGGLADNEQFF	TGTGCCAGCTCAGGAGGGCTAGCGGACAATGAGCAGTTCTTC
-	TRBD2	TRBV18	TRBJ2-1	CASSPLAGDNEQFF	TGTGCCAGCTCACCCCTAGCGGGAGATAATGAGCAGTTCTTC
-	TRBD1	TRBV5-5	TRBJ1-4	CASSPGTASEKLFF	TGTGCCAGCAGCCCCGGGACAGCAAGCGAAAAACTGTTTTTT
-	-	TRBV15	TRBJ2-7	CATSRDGGLTSYEQYF	TGTGCCACCAGCAGAGATGGGGGGCTGACTTCCTACGAGCAGTACTTC
-	-	TRBV12-5	TRBJ2-5	CASGLAGTETQYF	TGTGCTAGTGGTTTGGCCGGGACGGAGACCCAGTACTTC
-	TRBD2	TRBV19	TRBJ2-1	CASSASSGRSSYNEQFF	TGTGCCAGTAGTGCGTCTAGCGGGAGGAGCTCCTACAATGAGCAGTTCTTC
-	-	TRBV7-3	TRBJ1-5	CASSFGRGSNQPQHF	TGTGCCAGCAGCTTCGGCAGGGGTAGCAATCAGCCCCAGCATTTT
-	TRBD1	TRBV5-1	TRBJ2-7	CASSHLLGQGTSYEQYF	TGCGCCAGCAGCCACCTTCTGGGACAGGGGACTTCCTACGAGCAGTACTTC
once	-	TRBV18	TRBJ1-2	CASSPTTNYGYTF	TGTGCCAGCTCACCGACCACTAACTATGGCTACACCTTC
-	TRBD2	TRBV5-4	TRBJ2-7	CASSLTAGGHYEQYF	TGTGCCAGCAGCTTGACTGCGGGAGGTCACTACGAGCAGTACTTC
-	-	TRBV7-2	TRBJ2-7	CASSLGTVPGLSYEQYF	TGTGCCAGCAGCTTAGGGACTGTACCGGGACTCTCCTACGAGCAGTACTTC
-	-	TRBV29-1	TRBJ2-6	CSVSLGSGANVLTF	TGCAGCGTTAGTCTGGGATCTGGGGCCAACGTCCTGACTTTC
-	-	TRBV5-1	TRBJ1-5	CASSPDPAFRPQHF	TGCGCCAGCAGCCCTGACCCAGCTTTCCGGCCCCAGCATTTT
-	TRBD1	TRBV10-2	TRBJ1-4	CASSEPGQGGEKLFF	TGCGCCAGCAGTGAGCCGGGACAGGGAGGTGAAAAACTGTTTTTT
-	-	TRBV25-1	TRBJ2-2	CASSSINTGELFF	TGTGCCAGCAGTTCTATCAACACCGGGGAGCTGTTTTTT
-	TRBD2	TRBV28	TRBJ2-1	CASSLTSGSGEQFF	TGTGCCAGCAGTTTGACTAGCGGGAGTGGTGAGCAGTTCTTC
few	TRBD2	TRBV5-1	TRBJ2-5	CASSLSSGTQETQYF	TGCGCCAGCAGCTTGTCTAGCGGGACGCAAGAGACCCAGTACTTC
-	TRBD1	TRBV10-3	TRBJ1-2	CAIRPQGARRYGYTF	TGTGCCATCAGGCCCCAGGGGGCGCGAAGGTATGGCTACACCTTC
-	TRBD1	TRBV7-3	TRBJ2-7	CASSLSPLPQGPTRRSPSYEQYF	TGTGCCAGCAGCTTAAGCCCTCTCCCACAGGGGCCTACCCGTCGGAGTCCGAGCTACGAGCAGTACTTC
-	-	TRBV5-5	TRBJ1-2	CASSLGQLYGYTF	TGTGCCAGCAGCTTGGGACAGCTCTATGGCTACACCTTC
-	TRBD1	TRBV10-1	TRBJ2-7	CASRDPLPDRGPGEQYF	TGCGCCAGCAGGGACCCCCTACCGGACAGGGGGCCGGGGGAGCAGTACTTC
-	TRBD1	TRBV6-5	TRBJ2-5	CASSLTGGKTQYF	TGTGCCAGCAGTTTGACAGGGGGTAAGACCCAGTACTTC
-	-	TRBV6-1	TRBJ1-2	CASRGNLRKDYGYTF	TGTGCCAGCAGGGGGAATCTACGGAAGGACTATGGCTACACCTTC
-	-	TRBV5-1	TRBJ2-7	CASSLQGSYEQYF	TGCGCCAGCAGCTTGCAGGGCTCCTACGAGCAGTACTTC
-	TRBD2	TRBV5-1	TRBJ2-2	CASSFDLAGGQYGELFF	TGCGCCAGCAGCTTCGATCTAGCGGGAGGCCAATACGGGGAGCTGTTTTTT
-	TRBD2	TRBV5-1	TRBJ2-7	CASTSVSGSLYEQYF	TGCGCCAGCACCTCCGTTAGCGGGAGTCTCTACGAGCAGTACTTC
-	TRBD1	TRBV7-4	TRBJ2-7	CASTCIRDRAYEQYF	TGTGCCAGCACCTGTATCCGGGACAGGGCCTACGAGCAGTACTTC
-	TRBD2	TRBV9	TRBJ2-1	CASSAQLAGGGDEQFF	TGTGCCAGCAGCGCCCAACTAGCGGGAGGTGGGGATGAGCAGTTCTTC
once	-	TRBV7-6	TRBJ1-1	CASSGSGTNTEAFF	TGTGCCAGCAGTGGTTCGGGCACGAACACTGAAGCTTTCTTT
-	TRBD1	TRBV11-2	TRBJ2-2	CASSRYRATGTANTGELFF	TGTGCCAGCAGCCGATACCGCGCGACCGGGACAGCGAACACCGGGGAGCTGTTTTTT
-	-	TRBV4-3	TRBJ2-5	CASSQLAWETQYF	TGCGCCAGCAGCCAACTCGCGTGGGAGACCCAGTACTTC
-	-	TRBV7-8	TRBJ2-2	CASSRLGTSNTGELFF	TGTGCCAGCAGCCGTTTAGGGACTTCAAACACCGGGGAGCTGTTTTTT
-	TRBD1	TRBV5-1	TRBJ2-7	CASSLKGGSYEQYF	TGCGCCAGCAGCTTGAAAGGGGGCTCGTACGAGCAGTACTTC
-	-	TRBV5-1	TRBJ2-3	CASSLETSTDTQYF	TGCGCCAGCAGCTTGGAGACTAGCACAGATACGCAGTATTTT
-	-	TRBV11-2	TRBJ1-2	CASSSTGWDYGYTF	TGTGCCAGCAGCTCGACAGGTTGGGACTATGGCTACACCTTC